The source of this TCR beta chain is a study of OX40 agonist ivuxolimab in advanced cancers. Study overall: Patients got intravenous ivuxolimab at 0.01 to 10 mg/kg every 2 weeks. 30% to 40% of patients had received prior checkpoint inhibitor therapy.

About this clone itself: The antigen is unknown. An end of the junction does not agree with germline; a read error may underlie this.

Profiling relied on immunoSEQ multiplex PCR, and the TCRdb table lists in-frame clones only, not all of them. This sample has more than 65,000 clones; around 90% occur once, and the top ten carry more than 9%. Study observations and caveats: Mean expanded clone counts were higher in CD8+ than CD4+ T cells. By week 6 at 0.1 to 3.0 mg/kg, blood CD4+ and CD8+ T cells had expanded clonally.

Germline CDR1 SGHNT, CDR2 YENEEA. The CDR3 consists of 12 residues. This receptor was obtained from an adult with an advanced solid tumor such as melanoma, head and neck, liver or kidney cancer. The sequenced sample was CD4+ or CD8+ T cells sorted from blood, obtained in a trial of the OX40 agonist ivuxolimab. V usage is TRBV11-3 and J usage is TRBJ2-7; the match to TRBD2 covers 8 bases. CDR3 nucleotides: TGTGCCAGCAGCTTAGTCGGGAGGGCCCGTAGCTTC. Amino acids: CASSLVGRARSF.